One T cell receptor (beta chain) is described in this entry. This clonotype was seen at least ten times. Its specific antigen is unknown. No qualities accompany the bases; no much larger clone lies one base away. This sample was taken from a study of neurological immune-mediated disorders (dated by TCRdb to about 2019). Looking at the study overall: The study compared peripheral blood TCR-beta repertoires of HTLV-I-associated myelopathy (HAM/TSP) patients, multiple sclerosis patients and healthy controls using UMI-based sequencing. Longitudinal samples, technical triplicates and paired sorted CD4+ and CD8+ T-cell subsets, alongside PBMC samples, were included among the approximately 98 TCR-beta libraries. The cohort was made up of 60 to 75 subjects, consisting of some 15 HAM/TSP patients, some 34 multiple sclerosis patients and around 20 healthy controls. Broad study findings and their caveats: TCR clonal expansion was highest in HAM/TSP patients and lowest in MS patients, with MS patients falling below even healthy controls. Across subjects, expanded clones never shared an identical CDR3 amino acid sequence, which suggests that the TCR-beta repertoires in every group were private.

cDNA was synthesized by template-switch 5'RACE using a primer with a 10-nucleotide random unique molecular identifier that tagged each TCR transcript. Every sequencing run yielded over 180 million TCR-beta sequences covering 15-18 subjects. The RNeasy kit was used for extraction of total RNA. Using the KAPA Real-time Library Amplification kit, TCR-beta VDJ regions were amplified with primers for the TCR constant region and the 5'RACE anchor. Sample indexes and Illumina adaptors were added in a first PCR, after which library yield was increased in a second PCR. After Ampure bead purification, the TCR product of roughly 650 bp was size-selected on a 2% E-gel SizeSelection system. Before pooling, library quality was assessed on a Bioanalyzer, concentration was determined with Qubit, and library quantification was performed with the Kapa Library Quantification kit. An Illumina HiSeq 2500 sequenced the libraries paired-end 2 x 150 bp. To increase sequence diversity, about 23-30% phiX was spiked into each library pool. On the authors' methods: The UMI-based MiGEC pipeline processed quality-filtered reads and removed over 90% of raw TCR sequences during error correction. VDJ genes were aligned to IMGT germline references, and each clonotype was defined by a unique CDR3 amino acid sequence together with V-J genes. Clonal expansion, Shannon diversity and CDR3 relatedness (CalcPairwiseDistances, ClusterSamples) were evaluated with VDJtools, and phylogenetic trees were built with CLCbio workbench. Using coefficient-of-variation modelling across technical triplicates, the study counted a clone as expanded if it had at least 8 unique UMIs. Using fastp at Q25 and MiXCR, TCRdb reprocessed the public reads and kept productive beta chains. Every CDR3 protein is listed once, alongside the most common genes and DNA of its rows. None of the V and J calls come from the authors' own analysis; TCRdb made them. A total of about 40,000 distinct CDR3 sequences appear in this sample, more than 14% of them only once. Approximately 3.6% of the sample is taken by the ten largest.

For sorted-subset TCR libraries, 1 million sorted CD4+ or CD8+ T cells were used. Peripheral blood underwent Ficoll-Hypaque density gradient centrifugation to isolate PBMCs, which were then cryopreserved in liquid nitrogen. The study also sequenced paired sorted CD4+ and CD8+ subsets from healthy controls, HAM/TSP patients and MS patients. A distance of 13 bases separates the germline ends of V and J, which lose 2 bases and 5 bases respectively. Reading the germline V gene gives CDR1 SGHRS and CDR2 YFSETQ. The CDR3 sequence holds 14 residues, the cysteine and phenylalanine included. The DNA shown is the 42-base CDR3, in frame from base 1.

This sequence uses TRBV5-1 and TRBJ2-5; the D gene is possibly TRBD1 or TRBD2, each agreeing over 6 bases. The sequence came from an older woman with HTLV-1-associated myelopathy (HAM/TSP). Sequenced: CD4+ T cells from blood. CDR3 loop: CASSLQGGEETQYF. The DNA is as follows: TGCGCCAGCAGCTTACAGGGAGGAGAGGAGACCCAGTACTTC. The full variable domain, with segments outside the CDR3 supplied by the reference TRBV5-1 and TRBJ2-5 proteins, appears as KAGVTQTPRYLIKTRGQQVTLSCSPISGHRSVSWYQQTPGQGLQFLFEYFSETQRNKGNFPGRFSGRQFSNSRSEMNVSTLELGDSALYLCASSLQGGEETQYFGPGTRLLVL.